The clone carrying this T cell receptor (beta chain) has only one observation. Antigen unknown. This CDR3 contains 12 residues. Germline assignment: CDR1 MNHEY and CDR2 SMNVEV (reference sequence). V lost 5 bases to trimming and J lost 6 bases; unmatched junction nucleotides: 3. The sample is drawn from a study of cytomegalovirus exposure and HLA in healthy donors. As for the study in general: Counted in an early data release were roughly 87 million unique TCRs from HLA-typed donors. Study results and caveats: Segments of the TCR beta V type were, in most cases, productive about 87% or about 30% of the time in an earlier analysis.

It was with 60 Vbeta and 13 Jbeta primers that the PCR ran. Generated by immunoSEQ multiplex PCR, the TCRdb table keeps only in-frame clones and is missing some. The sample shows some 150,000 clones, roughly 77% of them seen only once. The gene calls are TRBV27 and TRBJ2-7; 8 nucleotides align to TRBD1. The material sequenced was PBMCs. The receptor's source is a man younger than 40 in good health and CMV-seropositive. CDR3 amino acids: CASSSTGGEQYF. The CDR3 DNA reads TGTGCCAGCAGTAGCACAGGGGGCGAGCAGTACTTC.